Listed below are T cell receptor beta chains from one sample, sequenced in a study of blood T cell repertoires in COVID-19. Profiling relied on immunoSEQ multiplex PCR, and the TCRdb table lists in-frame clones only, not all of them. The profile shows approximately 190,000 clones, roughly four fifths of them singletons. Specimen: peripheral blood. Receptors originate from a woman aged 40 to 50 with acute or convalescent COVID-19. Both conserved end residues are part of each CDR3. A D gene is named only where the DNA matches it firmly. Clone size is stated in some rows and not others, as once, few, many or a class when expanded.

>TRBV3-1/TRBV3-2|NA|NA|TRBJ2-2
TGTGCCAGCGCGGGCACCGGGGAGCTGTTTTTT
CASAGTGELFF
>TRBV29-1|NA|NA|TRBJ1-2
TGCAGCGTTGTACCTTGGCAGGGAGGCAACTATGGCTACACCTTC
CSVVPWQGGNYGYTF
>TRBV19|NA|NA|TRBJ1-2
TGTGCCAGTACCCCCAGGGGCTTCTTTAACTATGGCTACACCTTC
CASTPRGFFNYGYTF
>TRBV18|NA|NA|TRBJ1-1
TGTGCCAGCTCACCGGGCCAGAACACTGAAGCTTTCTTT
CASSPGQNTEAFF
>TRBV15|NA|NA|TRBJ1-2
TGTGCCACCAGCAGAGATCGGTCGGGACAAGGCTATGGCTACACCTTC
CATSRDRSGQGYGYTF
>TRBV2|NA|TRBD1|TRBJ2-5
TGTGCCACCCGTCGGGACAGACAAGAGACCCAGTACTTC
CATRRDRQETQYF
>TRBV2|once|NA|TRBJ2-2
TGTGCCAGCAGAGTACAGGGCAGCACCGGGGAGCTGTTTTTT
CASRVQGSTGELFF
>TRBV28|NA|TRBD1|TRBJ2-1
TGTGCCAGCAAAACCCGGGACAGGCAGTACAATGAGCAGTTCTTC
CASKTRDRQYNEQFF
>TRBV7-2|NA|TRBD2|TRBJ2-3
TGTGCCAGCAGCCGTCGCCCTAGCGGGTCTAGCACAGATACGCAGTATTTT
CASSRRPSGSSTDTQYF
>TRBV6-1|NA|TRBD2|TRBJ2-1
TGTGCCAGCAGTGAAGTCAGGACTAGCGGCGGCGGTGAGCAGTTCTTC
CASSEVRTSGGGEQFF
>TRBV9|NA|NA|TRBJ2-5
TGTGCCAGCAGCGTAGCTCCGCAAGAGACCCAGTACTTC
CASSVAPQETQYF
>TRBV6-6|NA|NA|TRBJ1-3
TGTGCCAGCAGGCCACAGGGAAACACCATATATTTT
CASRPQGNTIYF
>TRBV10-3|NA|TRBD1|TRBJ1-5
TGTGCCACCGGCTACACAGGGGGCTCGCTCAATCAGCCCCAGCATTTT
CATGYTGGSLNQPQHF
>TRBV19|NA|TRBD2|TRBJ2-2
TGTGCCAGTAGTAAGGCGGGGGAGAACACCGGGGAGCTGTTTTTT
CASSKAGENTGELFF
>TRBV9|NA|TRBD2|TRBJ2-1
TGTGCCAACGATCCGGGACTAGCGGGAGGGTGGTACAATGAGCAGTTCTTC
CANDPGLAGGWYNEQFF
>TRBV7-2|NA|TRBD2|TRBJ2-2
TGTGCCAGCAGCTTAGCGCGGGGGAGCGCAGGGAACACCGGGGAGCTGTTTTTT
CASSLARGSAGNTGELFF
>TRBV15|NA|NA|TRBJ2-7
TGTGCCACCAGGTCGGGAGAGAGCTCCTACGAGCAGTACTTC
CATRSGESSYEQYF
>TRBV30|NA|TRBD2|TRBJ2-7
TGTGCCGTATGGACTAGTCCCTACGAGCAGTACTTC
CAVWTSPYEQYF
>TRBV2|NA|TRBD2|TRBJ2-5
TGTGCCAGCAGTGAAGCGACTAGCCTAGAGACCCAGTACTTC
CASSEATSLETQYF
>TRBV10-3|NA|TRBD2|TRBJ2-5
TGTGCCACCCAACCTAGCGGGGGGACCGGGTATGAGACCCAGTACTTC
CATQPSGGTGYETQYF
>TRBV24-1|NA|TRBD2|TRBJ2-2
TGTGCCACCAGTGACCGCCCCACTAGCGGGGGGTACACCGGGGAGCTGTTTTTT
CATSDRPTSGGYTGELFF
>TRBV9|NA|NA|TRBJ1-4
TGTGCCAGCACTTTCGGCACAGGGCCTAATGAAAAACTGTTTTTT
CASTFGTGPNEKLFF
>TRBV19|NA|TRBD1|TRBJ2-6
TGTGCCAGTAGTCGACAGGCAGGGACAGGGGCTGGGGCCAACGTCCTGACTTTC
CASSRQAGTGAGANVLTF
>TRBV5-4|NA|NA|TRBJ1-6
TGTGCCAGCAGCTTGGAACAGTATAATTCACCCCTCCACTTT
CASSLEQYNSPLHF
>TRBV4-1|NA|NA|TRBJ1-3
TGCGCCAGCAGCCAAGATGCCGGGGGTTCTGGAAACACCATATATTTT
CASSQDAGGSGNTIYF
>TRBV18|NA|NA|TRBJ2-1
TGTGCCAGCGCACCCGGGTCGGCCTACAATGAGCAGTTCTTC
CASAPGSAYNEQFF
>TRBV24-1|NA|TRBD2|TRBJ2-5
TGTGCCACCAGACGGGCGGGGGAAGAGACCCAGTACTTC
CATRRAGEETQYF
>TRBV6-6|NA|NA|TRBJ2-7
TGTGCCAGCAGCACGGGGATCTACGAGCAGTACTTC
CASSTGIYEQYF
>TRBV5-1|NA|TRBD1|TRBJ1-3
TGCGCCAGCAGCTGGACAGGGCCCGGAAACACCATATATTTT
CASSWTGPGNTIYF
>TRBV11-2|NA|NA|TRBJ1-1
TGTGCCAGCGGACGGAGGACTGAAGCTTTCTTT
CASGRRTEAFF